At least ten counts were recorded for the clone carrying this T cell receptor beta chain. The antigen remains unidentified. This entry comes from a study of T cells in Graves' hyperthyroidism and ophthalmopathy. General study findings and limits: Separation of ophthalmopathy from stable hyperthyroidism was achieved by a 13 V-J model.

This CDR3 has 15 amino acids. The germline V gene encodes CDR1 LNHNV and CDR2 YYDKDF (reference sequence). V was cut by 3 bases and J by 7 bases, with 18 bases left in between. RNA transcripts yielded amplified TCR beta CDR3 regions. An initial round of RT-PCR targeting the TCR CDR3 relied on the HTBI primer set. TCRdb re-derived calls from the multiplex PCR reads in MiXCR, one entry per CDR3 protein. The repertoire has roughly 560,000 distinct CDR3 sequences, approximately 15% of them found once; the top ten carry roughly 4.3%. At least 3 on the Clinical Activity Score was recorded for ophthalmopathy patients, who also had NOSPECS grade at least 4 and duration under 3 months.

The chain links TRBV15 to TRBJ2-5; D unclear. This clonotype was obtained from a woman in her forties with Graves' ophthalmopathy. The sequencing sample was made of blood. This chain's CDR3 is CATSRRLAIMGTQYF. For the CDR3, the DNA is TGTGCCACCAGCAGGCGACTTGCCATAATGGGGACCCAGTACTTC.